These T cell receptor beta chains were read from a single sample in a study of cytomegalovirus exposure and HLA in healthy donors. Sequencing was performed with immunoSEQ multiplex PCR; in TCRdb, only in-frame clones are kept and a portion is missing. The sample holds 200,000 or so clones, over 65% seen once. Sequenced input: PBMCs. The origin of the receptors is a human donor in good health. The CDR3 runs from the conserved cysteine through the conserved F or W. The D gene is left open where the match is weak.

CDR3: CASSSGLRTDTQYF; D: .; V: TRBV5-4
CDR3: CASSVASGDYNEQFF; D: .; V: TRBV9
CDR3: CAISPGLIETQYF; D: .; V: TRBV10-3
CDR3: CASSLSSAGELFF; D: .; V: TRBV11-3
CDR3: CASSTDRQGTSSYEQYF; D: TRBD1; V: TRBV19
CDR3: CATSARGANYGYTF; D: .; V: TRBV15
CDR3: CASSPGLAGAPETQYF; D: TRBD2; V: TRBV7-2
CDR3: CASRLVGSSYEQYF; D: .; V: TRBV7-8
CDR3: CASSVGQGNTEAFF; D: TRBD1; V: TRBV7-9
CDR3: CASRTRTGGYEQYF; D: TRBD1; V: TRBV6-5
CDR3: CASSGFAGTGELFF; D: .; V: TRBV6-1
CDR3: CASSNRDRGQETQYF; D: TRBD1; V: TRBV7-9
CDR3: CASSVGGQDYEQYF; D: TRBD1; V: TRBV9
CDR3: CASSLRDRNQPQHF; D: TRBD1; V: TRBV7-3
CDR3: CATSRGVGERGGIMNTEAFF; D: .; V: TRBV15
CDR3: CASRTARDTTNYYGYTF; D: .; V: TRBV7-2
CDR3: CASSQTSYNEQFF; D: .; V: TRBV7-2
CDR3: CASSQELEYQETQYF; D: .; V: TRBV4-2
CDR3: CASSEHPTAGELFF; D: .; V: TRBV25-1
CDR3: CAWSVLAGPNEQYF; D: TRBD2; V: TRBV30
CDR3: CASKRQFMNTEAFF; D: .; V: TRBV19
CDR3: CASSQLLGQVTGNTIYF; D: .; V: TRBV4-1
CDR3: CASSLDRLDSYSDTQYF; D: .; V: TRBV11-3
CDR3: CASSIDRGSYGYTF; D: .; V: TRBV19
CDR3: CASSPTRTSGSYEQYF; D: TRBD2; V: TRBV7-9
CDR3: CASSAAGRAFAEQYF; D: TRBD2; V: TRBV14
CDR3: CASSLQGRNTGELFF; D: .; V: TRBV7-3